This is a list of T cell receptor beta chains from one sample in a study of T cells in Graves' hyperthyroidism and ophthalmopathy. One entry per CDR3 protein results from TCRdb running MiXCR on the multiplex PCR reads. The repertoire consists of about 640,000 distinct CDR3 sequences, with less than 25% occurring once and the leading ten covering about 35%. Sample: blood. These receptors all stem from a man in his thirties or forties with Graves' ophthalmopathy. Each CDR3 is given with its conserved first and last residue.

TRBJ2-3 | TRBV2 | 15 | CASKYSRGDTDTQYF
TRBJ1-5 | TRBV20-1 | 15 | CSARDARRFNQPQHF
TRBJ2-7 | TRBV7-2 | 14 | CASSKTGSSYEQYF
TRBJ2-1 | TRBV10-3 | 14 | CAISGASRDNEQFF
TRBJ2-7 | TRBV27 | 14 | CASSPKAGGHEQYF
TRBJ2-3 | TRBV7-6 | 16 | CASSLSGPGRSDTQYF
TRBJ2-7 | TRBV2 | 14 | CASSDGGYSYEQYF
TRBJ1-5 | TRBV2 | 15 | CASSYRENSNQPQHF
TRBJ2-5 | TRBV2 | 13 | CASRGTRQETQYF
TRBJ2-7 | TRBV6-1 | 17 | CASSATSGRSRFYEQYF
TRBJ2-3 | TRBV5-1 | 15 | CASSLENPSTDTQYF
TRBJ2-5 | TRBV5-1 | 17 | CASSLAYGTGDQETQYF
TRBJ1-4 | TRBV7-9 | 14 | CASSPGSNGEKLFF